One sample yielded the 26 T cell receptor beta chains listed below, sequenced in a study of graft-versus-host responses after intestinal transplantation. The antigens for these receptors are not known. Sequenced by immunoSEQ multiplex PCR; TCRdb stores in-frame clones only, minus some. The data show 80,000 to 100,000 clones, 80% to 95% seen once. Sequencing was performed on unstimulated CD4+ T cells sorted from spleen or lymph node cells, taken before intestinal transplant. Every receptor here comes from a human donor who received an intestinal transplant.

J is TRBJ2-1 and V is TRBV5-4; 11 bases line up with TRBD2. In germline, CDR1 is SGHNT, CDR2 YYREEE (reference sequence). Trimming at V came to 0 bases and at J to 7 bases, leaving 6 bases not matched to a gene. The CDR3 has 16 residues. CDR3 bases: TGTGCCAGCAGCTTGGATACTAGCGGGAGTCGAAATGAGCAGTTCTTC. This codes for CASSLDTSGSRNEQFF.

The V and J genes are TRBV15 and TRBJ2-5, with unresolved D. The germline CDR1 and CDR2 sequences are LNHNV and YYDKDF (reference sequence). Trimming shortened V by 6 bases and J by 5 bases, and 13 bases separated the two germline ends. The CDR3 extends over 13 amino acids. The CDR3 protein is CATRLYSSETQYF. The CDR3 DNA follows: TGTGCCACCAGGCTATACAGTTCCGAGACCCAGTACTTC.

V and J are TRBV2 and TRBJ2-5, with D perhaps matching TRBD2 (7 bases). This CDR3 spans 16 amino acids. Trimming removed 2 bases at V and 5 bases at J, with 18 bases between. The germline gives CDR1 SNHLY, CDR2 FYNNEI. CDR3 region: CASSEHSGGAGETQYF. In DNA, the CDR3 is TGTGCCAGCAGTGAACATTCTGGGGGGGCCGGGGAGACCCAGTACTTC.

This chain uses TRBV5-1 with TRBJ2-6; D gene unclear. V lost 3 bases and J 0 bases, leaving 13 bases between the germline ends. From germline, CDR1 is SGHRS and CDR2 YFSETQ. CDR3 size: 17 residues. CDR3 sequence reads: CASSSITSFSGANVLTF. CDR3 bases: TGCGCCAGCAGCTCAATCACATCCTTCTCTGGGGCCAACGTCCTGACTTTC. The variable domain in full, with the rest retrieved from reference TRBV5-1 and TRBJ2-6, is KAGVTQTPRYLIKTRGQQVTLSCSPISGHRSVSWYQQTPGQGLQFLFEYFSETQRNKGNFPGRFSGRQFSNSRSEMNVSTLELGDSALYLCASSSITSFSGANVLTFGAGSRLTVL.

The J gene is TRBJ2-2, the V gene TRBV5-1; no clear D. Germline loops: CDR1 SGHRS, CDR2 YFSETQ. V lost 5 bases to trimming and J lost 2 bases, with 7 bases between them. The CDR3 has 13 residues. The CDR3 region is CASRSDNTGELFF. Written as DNA, the CDR3 is TGCGCCAGCAGGAGCGATAACACCGGGGAGCTGTTTTTT.

J is TRBJ2-7 and V is TRBV5-1, with 9 bases that match TRBD1. J gave up 4 bases and V 0 bases, and 2 bases lay outside the gene matches. The germline gives CDR1 SGHRS, CDR2 YFSETQ. This CDR3 contains 14 residues. The CDR3: CASSLGDREYEQYF. In DNA form, the CDR3 reads TGCGCCAGCAGCTTGGGGGACAGGGAGTACGAGCAGTACTTC.

The chain couples TRBV4-2 to TRBJ2-5; no firm D call. CDR3 length equals 15 residues. The V end was cut by 1 base, the J end by 1 base, with 10 bases between. CDR1 and CDR2 from the germline V gene are LGHNA and YNFKEQ. Here the CDR3 DNA reads TGTGCCAGCAGCCAAGCTTTCCGACTCCAAGAGACCCAGTACTTC. It yields the protein CASSQAFRLQETQYF.

The chain is built from TRBV19 and TRBJ2-5; D gene uncertain. CDR1 and CDR2 from the germline V gene are LNHDA and SQIVND (reference sequence). The CDR3 is 14 residues long. The V end was cut by 3 bases, the J end by 1 base, with 9 bases between. The CDR3 coding sequence is TGTGCCAGTAGTATTCGTGGCAGCCAAGAGACCCAGTACTTC. It is translated as CASSIRGSQETQYF.

V gene TRBV30 combines with J gene TRBJ2-1; 8 bases map to TRBD1. The CDR3 runs 16 residues. Trimming removed 1 base from V and 2 bases from J; junction bases left unmatched: 7. The V gene's germline CDR1 is GTSNPN and CDR2 SVGIG (reference sequence). The CDR3 region has the DNA TGTGCCTGGAGTGGGTATAACAGGGGGGCCTACAATGAGCAGTTCTTC. Translation gives CAWSGYNRGAYNEQFF.

The chain is built from TRBV13 and TRBJ1-1; D uncertain. The V end lost 1 base, the J end lost 5 bases, and 17 bases lay between the germline ends. The CDR3 loop spans 16 amino acids. Per germline, CDR1 PRHDT and CDR2 FYEKMQ (reference sequence). The CDR3, as DNA: TGTGCCAGCAGCTTAGTCGTAACGGGTAAGGCGACTGAAGCTTTCTTT. This codes for CASSLVVTGKATEAFF.

Points on this clone: Germline and junction disagree at one end, which may indicate a read error. This sequence joins TRBV5-3 and TRBJ1-4; tentative D call: TRBD1 (5 bases). TRBV5-3 falls under the ORF class, with uncertain function. This CDR3 has 15 amino acids. CDR3 amino acids: CARSLARGTIEKLFF. CDR3 in DNA: TGTGCCAGAAGCTTGGCAAGAGGGACTATTGAAAAACTGTTTTTT.

This rearrangement joins TRBV30 to TRBJ1-4, with D maybe TRBD1 (5 bases). Germline V lookup: CDR1 GTSNPN, CDR2 SVGIG (reference sequence). Between the trimmed V and J ends, which lost 5 bases and 5 bases, there was a span of 12 bases. The CDR3 spans 13 residues. DNA of the CDR3: TGTGCCTGGCGCCGGGACTCAAATGAAAAACTGTTTTTT. This codes for CAWRRDSNEKLFF.

V and J are TRBV5-6 and TRBJ2-7; 11 bases are shared with TRBD1. This CDR3 is built from 16 residues. The V gene end was trimmed by 1 base and the J gene end by 3 bases; junction bases not matched to a gene: 6. Per germline, CDR1 SGHDT and CDR2 YYEEEE. As DNA, the CDR3 is TGTGCCAGCAGCTTGAATGGACAGGGGGCTGTCTACGAGCAGTACTTC. It encodes CASSLNGQGAVYEQYF.

The chain uses TRBV18 and TRBJ2-7; TRBD2 might be the D (6 bases). This CDR3 is built from 13 residues. V was clipped by 1 base and J by 6 bases, with 10 bases between them. Germline V gives CDR1 KGHSH, CDR2 LQKENI. The CDR3 reads CASSPRGVLEQYF. The DNA for the CDR3 is TGTGCCAGCTCACCACGCGGGGTCCTCGAGCAGTACTTC.

The chain joins TRBV7-3 to TRBJ1-6; 7 bases match TRBD1. The ends lost 2 bases at V and 11 bases at J; junction bases unmatched: 6. This CDR3 contains 14 residues. Germline V gene data show CDR1 as SGHTA and CDR2 as FQGTGA. CDR3 protein: CASSLSSGTAPLHF. DNA for the CDR3: TGTGCCAGCAGCTTATCTTCCGGGACAGCACCCCTCCACTTT.

Notes on this clone: At one of its ends the junction is not consistent with the germline gene, which may arise from a read error. Distinct nucleotide sequences in the sample also encode this CDR3. The chain joins TRBV19 to TRBJ2-7; tentative D call: TRBD1 (5 bases). Germline V CDR1 and CDR2: LNHDA, SQIVND (reference sequence). The CDR3 contains 13 residues. This chain's CDR3 is CASSLTVNYEQYF. The CDR3 coding sequence is TGTGCCAGTAGTTTGACAGTTAACTACGAGCAGTATTTC. The variable domain in full, with the rest retrieved from reference TRBV19 and TRBJ2-7, is DGGITQSPKYLFRKEGQNVTLSCEQNLNHDAMYWYRQDPGQGLRLIYYSQIVNDFQKGDIAEGYSVSREKKESFPLTVTSAQKNPTAFYLCASSLTVNYEQYFGPGTRLTVT.

The CDR3, as DNA: TGTGCCAGCAGCCAAGACCAGGGTCGGGGGGGCGCCCCTAGCACAGATACGCAGTATTTT. Translated, it gives CASSQDQGRGGAPSTDTQYF. The rearrangement links TRBV4-2 to TRBJ2-3; 8 bases are shared with TRBD2. Germline CDR1 is LGHNA and CDR2 is YNFKEQ. V lost 0 bases and J lost 0; bases outside the gene matches: 14. This CDR3 comprises 20 residues.

A note on this clone: The junction shows a germline mismatch at one end, possibly a read error. This chain joins TRBV30 and TRBJ2-1, with 11 nucleotides matching TRBD2. This CDR3 spans 13 amino acids. The germline CDR1 and CDR2 sequences are GTSNPN and SVGIG (reference sequence). CDR3 bases: TGTGCCTTGAGACTAGCGGGGTACAGTGAGCAGTTCTTC. It is translated as CALRLAGYSEQFF.

This chain joins TRBV6-6 and TRBJ2-7; 9 bases agree with TRBD1. Trimming cost V 6 bases and J 2 bases; bases outside gene matches: 8. CDR1 and CDR2 from the germline V gene are MNHNY and SVGAGI (reference sequence). The CDR3 contains 15 residues. CDR3 in DNA: TGTGCCAGCAGCCAAGAGAGACAGGGGGCCTACGAGCAGTACTTC. Its protein is CASSQERQGAYEQYF.

The chain combines TRBV9 with TRBJ2-3; 12 bases line up with TRBD2. Per the germline V gene, CDR1 is SGDLS and CDR2 is YYNGEE. V dropped 3 bases and J dropped 3; count of bases not matched to a gene: 8. The CDR3 has 17 amino acids. The CDR3 DNA reads as TGTGCCAGCAGCGGTCCTAGCGGGAGGGCCTTAACAGATACGCAGTATTTT. Amino acids: CASSGPSGRALTDTQYF.

This clone was counted a few times. The rearrangement uses TRBV7-2 and TRBJ2-2; perhaps TRBD1 as D (5 bases). This CDR3 is built from 15 residues. Looked up from germline, CDR1 is SGHTA and CDR2 is FQGNSA. V lost 1 base, J lost 4 bases, and 10 bases lay in between. The DNA for the CDR3 is TGTGCCAGCAGCTTAGGTGGGGCGCGCACCGGGGAGCTGTTTTTT. It encodes CASSLGGARTGELFF.

The chain employs TRBV19 and TRBJ2-1; D is uncertain. Germline V lookup: CDR1 LNHDA, CDR2 SQIVND (reference sequence). This CDR3 comprises 11 residues. V was trimmed by 3 bases and J by 7 bases, leaving 4 bases between them. The CDR3 spells CASSIRNEQFF. CDR3 nucleotide sequence: TGTGCCAGTAGTATTAGAAATGAGCAGTTCTTC.

The V gene is TRBV6-5, the J gene TRBJ2-7; 7 nucleotides match TRBD2. Germline values: CDR1 MNHEY, CDR2 SVGAGI. The J segment lost 2 bases and the V segment lost 8 bases, leaving 6 bases of the junction unmatched. CDR3 size: 13 residues. The CDR3 is CASFTSVTYEQYF. CDR3 nucleotide sequence: TGTGCCAGCTTCACTAGCGTGACCTACGAGCAGTACTTC.

The chain carries TRBV19 and TRBJ2-1; TRBD2 matches at 8 bases. V lost 8 bases and J lost 8; bases outside the gene matches: 20. Germline V gene data show CDR1 as LNHDA and CDR2 as SQIVND (reference sequence). The CDR3 spans 17 residues. The CDR3 loop reads CASSFVFSAGGRDEQFF. Here the CDR3 DNA reads TGTGCCAGTTCCTTCGTTTTCTCGGCGGGAGGCCGGGATGAGCAGTTCTTC.

The genes are TRBV18 and TRBJ1-2, with TRBD1 identical over 9 bases. The CDR3 length is 15 residues. The trim removed 6 bases at V and 6 bases at J, leaving 11 bases unmatched. CDR1 is KGHSH and CDR2 is LQKENI in the germline V gene. CDR3 DNA sequence: TGTGCCAGCTCCCTCCGACTGGGGGACAGGGATGGCTACACCTTC. Translating it yields CASSLRLGDRDGYTF.

The chain carries TRBV9 and TRBJ1-6, with 7 bases aligning to TRBD1. There are 14 residues in the CDR3. Germline V CDR1 and CDR2: SGDLS, YYNGEE. V lost 3 bases, J lost 8 bases, and 5 bases stayed unmatched. CDR3 sequence (DNA): TGTGCCAGCAGCGCTGAGGGGGCTTATTCACCCCTCCACTTT. Translated, it gives CASSAEGAYSPLHF. Looking up the rest from reference TRBV9 and TRBJ1-6 gives the full variable domain: DSGVTQTPKHLITATGQRVTLRCSPRSGDLSVYWYQQSLDQGLQFLIQYYNGEERAKGNILERFSAQQFPDLHSELNLSSLELGDSALYFCASSAEGAYSPLHFGNGTRLTVT.